The table lists the clone carrying this T cell receptor (beta chain) with a count of one. This sample is drawn from a study of graft-versus-host responses after intestinal transplantation. Deletions cut 2 bases from V and 4 bases from J, with 17 bases between. Germline assignment: CDR1 MDHEN and CDR2 SYDVKM. There are 17 residues in the CDR3. TCRdb keeps only in-frame clones here, not all; method: immunoSEQ multiplex PCR. The data contain over 80,000 clones, 86% of them seen just once; the ten biggest clones take up approximately 1.4%. The J gene is TRBJ2-2, the V gene TRBV28, with unresolved D. Sequenced material: PBMCs, taken 255 days after intestinal transplant. This sequence was found in a human patient who received an intestinal transplant, so some T cells may come from the graft donor. In DNA form, the CDR3 reads TGTGCCAGCAGTTTAAGGCCTGCCATCTCGGCCACCGGGGAGCTGTTTTTT. It translates to CASSLRPAISATGELFF.